The clone carrying this T cell receptor (beta chain) was counted only a few times. Tregs were sorted as CD4+CD25+CD127-/low cells. V was clipped by 2 bases and J by 4 bases, with 5 bases between them. Germline V gives CDR1 KGHSH, CDR2 LQKENI. The CDR3 length is 12 residues. TCRdb re-called the 5' RACE reads through MiXCR, storing one row per CDR3 protein. This sample carries about 55,000 distinct CDR3 sequences, around 21% of them seen once, and the ten largest clones take around 3.2%. The sample comprised tumor-infiltrating Tregs sorted from the breast tumor. This receptor was obtained from a female donor with breast cancer. The chain combines TRBV18 with TRBJ1-2, with D unresolved. The CDR3 nucleotides read TGTGCCAGCTCACCAGGGATCTATGGCTACACCTTC. Its protein product is CASSPGIYGYTF. Using reference TRBV18 and TRBJ1-2 for the parts outside the CDR3, the full variable domain is NAGVMQNPRHLVRRRGQEARLRCSPMKGHSHVYWYRQLPEEGLKFMVYLQKENIIDESGMPKERFSAEFPKEGPSILRIQQVVRGDSAAYFCASSPGIYGYTFGSGTRLTVV.